Following are 14 T cell receptor beta chains from one sample sequenced in a study of CD8 T cells in ankylosing spondylitis. Each CDR3 protein is one row after TCRdb ran MiXCR on the 5' RACE reads. The sample gives 310,000 or so distinct CDR3 sequences, 20% of which show up once; about 8.2% is in the top ten. The specimen was blood, either unsorted or a sorted T cell fraction (not recorded which). These TCRs come from a male donor with ankylosing spondylitis or in good health (not recorded which).

Only a few counts were recorded for this clonotype. This rearrangement joins TRBV12-3 or TRBV12-4 to TRBJ2-3, with a weak D call TRBD2 (6 bases). The V end lost 7 bases, the J end lost 6 bases, and 14 bases lay between the germline ends. This CDR3 contains 13 residues. CDR3 nucleotide sequence: TGTGCCAGCACCCCCGGGAGAGGGGATACGCAGTATTTT. Protein sequence: CASTPGRGDTQYF.

J is TRBJ2-1 and V is TRBV6-1; 9 positions agree with TRBD1. The CDR3 is 16 amino acids. Germline V CDR1 and CDR2: MNHNS, SASEGT. The junction had 11 bases not matched to a gene; V was cut back by 5 bases and J by 6 bases. Written as DNA, the CDR3 is TGTGCCAGCAGTAGTCATACAGGGGGCTGGATCAATGAGCAGTTCTTC. This codes for CASSSHTGGWINEQFF.

This clonotype was detected many times. The CDR3 loop is CSARTWTIYTDTQYF. In nucleotides, the CDR3 is TGCAGTGCTAGGACGTGGACTATCTACACAGATACGCAGTATTTT. The J gene is TRBJ2-3, the V gene TRBV20-1, with D maybe TRBD2 (6 bases). The CDR3 is 15 residues long. Trimming stripped 3 bases from V and 2 bases from J, with 15 bases between. CDR1 is DFQATT, CDR2 SNEGSKA, per germline (reference sequence).

Comment on this clonotype: A single base separates this from a much larger clone, so it may be a read error. This rearrangement joins TRBV20-1 to TRBJ2-3; 8 bases match TRBD2. V was pared by 4 bases and J by 3 bases, with 6 bases of the junction left unmatched. The CDR3 runs to 14 residues. Germline V gives CDR1 DFQATT, CDR2 SNEGSKA (reference sequence). Here the CDR3 reads CSANQSGGTDTQYF. The CDR3 DNA reads TGCAGTGCTAATCAGTCGGGAGGGACAGATACGCAGTATTTT.

The sample holds a few counts of this clonotype. The rearrangement links TRBV28 to TRBJ2-2, with 13 bases that match TRBD2. The CDR3 is 16 amino acids. J was trimmed by 3 bases and V by 6 bases; bases with no gene match: 4. Looked up from germline, CDR1 is MDHEN and CDR2 is SYDVKM. The CDR3 reads CASRTTSGRDTGELFF. CDR3 sequence (DNA): TGTGCCAGCAGGACTACTAGCGGGAGGGACACCGGGGAGCTGTTTTTT.

This clonotype was seen ten or more times. The V and J genes are TRBV7-2 and TRBJ1-5; the D is unclear. The CDR3 length is 14 residues. Germline V gives CDR1 SGHTA, CDR2 FQGNSA. V shed 3 bases and J shed 0 bases, with 6 bases lying between them. CDR3 DNA sequence: TGTGCCAGCAGCTTCGGATATAGCAATCAGCCCCAGCATTTT. It encodes CASSFGYSNQPQHF.

Details on this clonotype: A much larger clone sits a single nucleotide away, making a read error possible. V and J are TRBV28 and TRBJ1-4; D gene ambiguous. The CDR3 covers 14 residues. CDR1 is MDHEN and CDR2 is SYDVKM in the germline V gene. DNA of the CDR3: TGTGCCAGCAGTTCCTACGGTACTAATGAAACACTGTTTTTT. It yields the protein CASSSYGTNETLFF.

This clonotype was detected a few times. J is TRBJ2-1 and V is TRBV5-1; tentatively, D is TRBD2 (6 bases). CDR3 length equals 16 residues. The germline V and J ends were trimmed by 0 bases and 2 bases, with 12 bases remaining between them. Germline-derived CDR1 and CDR2 are SGHRS and YFSETQ. The DNA for the CDR3 is TGCGCCAGCAGCTTGGTAGGCGGGGCTGCCTACAATGAGCAGTTCTTC. The encoded protein is CASSLVGGAAYNEQFF.

The V gene is TRBV4-2, the J gene TRBJ2-7; D possibly corresponds to TRBD1 (5 bases). The CDR3 totals 13 residues. The germline CDR1 and CDR2 sequences are LGHNA and YNFKEQ. The CDR3 DNA reads TGTGCCATCAGCCCCGGGCCCCAGGGCGAGCAGTACGTC. The encoded protein is CAISPGPQGEQYV.

V usage is TRBV27 and J usage is TRBJ2-1; 12 positions agree with TRBD2. The CDR3 length is 18 residues. The V and J ends lost 4 bases and 3 bases, in that order; junction bases with no gene match: 10. Per the germline V gene, CDR1 is MNHEY and CDR2 is SMNVEV (reference sequence). CDR3 sequence: CASSYTWTSGDYYNEQFF. For the CDR3, the DNA is TGTGCCAGCAGTTACACCTGGACTAGCGGGGACTACTACAATGAGCAGTTCTTC.

The J gene is TRBJ1-5, the V gene TRBV12-3 or TRBV12-4; 7 bases map to TRBD1. V shed 7 bases and J 7 bases; nucleotides not matched to a gene: 10. The CDR3 is 14 residues long. The CDR3 reads CASTLDRAGQPQHF. Here the CDR3 DNA reads TGTGCCAGCACCCTCGACAGGGCCGGACAGCCCCAGCATTTT.

The chain couples TRBV5-1 to TRBJ1-1, with 8 bases aligning to TRBD1. The CDR3 covers 13 residues. Unmatched junction bases numbered 7, after V lost 6 bases and J lost 6 bases. Per germline, CDR1 SGHRS and CDR2 YFSETQ. The CDR3 region is CASTLGTGAEAFF. Here the CDR3 DNA reads TGCGCCAGCACCCTTGGGACAGGAGCTGAAGCTTTCTTT.

This clonotype has a handful of counts. The chain is built from TRBV9 and TRBJ2-2; 9 bases line up with TRBD2. This CDR3 has 16 residues. V lost 0 bases to trimming and J lost 3 bases; unmatched junction nucleotides: 3. The germline V gene has CDR1 SGDLS and CDR2 YYNGEE. CDR3 DNA: TGTGCCAGCAGCGTAGATCAGCGGGGGGACACCGGGGAGCTGTTTTTT. This encodes CASSVDQRGDTGELFF.

The chain employs TRBV2 and TRBJ1-2, with TRBD1 identical over 10 bases. V lost 5 bases to trimming and J lost 6 bases; unmatched junction nucleotides: 9. Germline V gene sequence: CDR1 SNHLY, CDR2 FYNNEI. CDR3 size: 15 residues. DNA of the CDR3: TGTGCCAGCAGTTACAGACAGGGGGCAATCGATGGCTACACCTTC. Its protein is CASSYRQGAIDGYTF.